This is a list of T cell receptor beta chains from one sample in a study of blood T cell repertoires in COVID-19. This table comes from immunoSEQ multiplex PCR, and its TCRdb copy is limited to in-frame clones, with some not included. The sample includes some 240,000 clones, about 90% of them seen just once. Sequencing used peripheral blood. Every receptor here comes from a man between 60 and 75 years old with COVID-19, enrolled during active disease. Each CDR3 is given with its conserved first and last residue. The D gene is left open where the match is weak. Expanded clones are given a class, and other clones once, few, many or no size at all.

cdr3_nt cdr3_aa d_call j_call v_call clone_size
TGTGCCAGCAGCTTAGGGGGAGGTGAAAAACTGTTTTTT CASSLGGGEKLFF - TRBJ1-4 TRBV7-9 -
TGTGCCAGCAGCTTAACACAGGATACAGATACGCAGTATTTT CASSLTQDTDTQYF - TRBJ2-3 TRBV7-3 -
TGTGCCAGCAGCCCGGACAGGGCGGAGCAGTTCTTC CASSPDRAEQFF TRBD1 TRBJ2-1 TRBV11-3 once
TGTGCCAGCAGCCCGACTAGTGTCACCTACGAGCAGTACTTC CASSPTSVTYEQYF - TRBJ2-7 TRBV28 -
TGTGCCAGCAGGCCACAGGGTGGGGGTGGCTACACCTTC CASRPQGGGGYTF - TRBJ1-2 TRBV6-5 -
TGTGCCAGCAGCTGGGACAGGGGGCGCGGGGAGACCCAGTACTTC CASSWDRGRGETQYF TRBD1 TRBJ2-5 TRBV6-5 -
TGTGCCAGCAGCGCAGACAGGGCTCTTAATTCACCCCTCCACTTT CASSADRALNSPLHF TRBD1 TRBJ1-6 TRBV7-2 once
TGTGCCTGGAGTCGGAGTTCCTACGAGCAGTACTTC CAWSRSSYEQYF - TRBJ2-7 TRBV30 -
TGTGCCAGCTCACCTGGGACAGGCTACGAGCAGTACTTC CASSPGTGYEQYF TRBD1 TRBJ2-7 TRBV18 -
TGTGCCAGCAGGAGGCGGCAGACCAACACTGAAGCTTTCTTT CASRRRQTNTEAFF - TRBJ1-1 TRBV6-5 -
TGCGCCAGCAGCTTGGGGGCGACAGGGACTTACGAGCAGTACTTC CASSLGATGTYEQYF - TRBJ2-7 TRBV5-1 -
TGTGCCAGTTCGCTTACAGGGACCAACACTGAAGCTTTCTTT CASSLTGTNTEAFF - TRBJ1-1 TRBV19 -
TGTGCCTGGAGGTCAGGACTGCAATATTCACCCCTCCACTTT CAWRSGLQYSPLHF - TRBJ1-6 TRBV30 -
TGTGCCAGCAGTGACTCGGGGTACAGGGTCGATTTGTACTACGAGCAGTACTTC CASSDSGYRVDLYYEQYF - TRBJ2-7 TRBV6-4 -
TGTGCCAGCAGCCAAGGACCCCCGTCGGGCTCCTACAATGAGCAGTTCTTC CASSQGPPSGSYNEQFF - TRBJ2-1 TRBV3-1/TRBV3-2 few
TGTGCCAGCAGTTGGGGGGGCAATGAGCAGTTCTTC CASSWGGNEQFF TRBD2 TRBJ2-1 TRBV12-3/TRBV12-4 -
TGCGCCAGCAGCTCCGCGGGACAGGGTAATTCACCCCTCCACTTT CASSSAGQGNSPLHF TRBD1 TRBJ1-6 TRBV4-3 -
TGTGCCAGCAGCAGACAGGGGGACTATGGCTACACCTTC CASSRQGDYGYTF TRBD1 TRBJ1-2 TRBV5-5 -